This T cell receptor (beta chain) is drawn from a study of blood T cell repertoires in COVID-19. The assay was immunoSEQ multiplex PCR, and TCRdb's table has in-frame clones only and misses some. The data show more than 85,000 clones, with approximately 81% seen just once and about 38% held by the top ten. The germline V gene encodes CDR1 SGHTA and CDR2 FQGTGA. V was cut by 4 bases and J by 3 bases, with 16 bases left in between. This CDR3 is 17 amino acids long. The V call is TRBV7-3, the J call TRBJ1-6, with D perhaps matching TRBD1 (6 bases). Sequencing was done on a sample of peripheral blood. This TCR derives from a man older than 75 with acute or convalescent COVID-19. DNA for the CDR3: TGTGCCAGCAGCTCCGTCGGGGGGCGAAGCTATAATTCACCCCTCCACTTT. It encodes CASSSVGGRSYNSPLHF.